This TCR beta chain was captured in a study of shared clonotypes between healthy human individuals. This CDR3 has 12 residues. Germline lookup yields CDR1 MNHNY and CDR2 SVGAGI (reference sequence). Between the trimmed V and J ends, which lost 7 bases and 5 bases, there was a span of 11 bases. Using immunoSEQ multiplex PCR, the repertoire was profiled, and TCRdb retains in-frame clones only, with some absent. The sample consists of approximately 710,000 clones, less than 95% of them appearing once. This clone was seen just once. The chain links TRBV6-6 to TRBJ2-5; a possible D gene is TRBD2 (5 bases). The sequenced sample consisted of memory CD8+ T cells from PBMCs. As for subset: CD45RO+ cells pooled with CCR7-negative TemRA cells. The origin of this receptor is a man younger than 30 in good health. Some clones in this sample may be carry-over from other donors' samples. The CDR3 here is CASIGVDETQYF. The CDR3 DNA reads as TGTGCCAGCATCGGGGTGGACGAGACCCAGTACTTC.